Many counts were recorded for the clone carrying this T cell receptor beta chain. No antigen is known for it. Together with a sample-barcoded 5' primer, a J-beta primer mix was included in a second PCR lasting 7 to 11 cycles. Using its own MiXCR run on the 5' RACE reads, TCRdb lists one record per CDR3 protein. The table includes about 1.5 million distinct CDR3 sequences, less than 45% detected once. The source of the sample is a study of blood T cells in healthy people across ages. Study-level findings and limits: In the absence of known donor CMV status, changes in expanded clonotypes were possibly confounded.

The clonotype originates from a woman younger than 35 in good health. The sample comprised blood.

CDR3 loop: CASSQVPGEETQYF. The CDR3 coding sequence is TGTGCCAGCAGCCAAGTGCCGGGAGAAGAGACCCAGTACTTC. V gene TRBV3-1 combines with J gene TRBJ2-5; TRBD2 is a possible D gene (6 bases). Germline V CDR1 and CDR2: LGHDT, YNNKEL (reference sequence). V gave up 1 base and J gave up 3 bases, with 9 bases separating them. The CDR3 totals 14 residues.